What follows are 16 T cell receptor beta chains derived from one specimen sequenced in a study of T cell changes during pregnancy in multiple sclerosis. The repertoire was sequenced with immunoSEQ multiplex PCR; TCRdb's copy has only in-frame clones and lacks some. The sample consists of 55,000 to 80,000 clones, over 85% of them appearing once. Specimen: CD8+ T cells from peripheral blood mononuclear cells, collected in the second trimester of pregnancy. Receptors originate from a female donor with multiple sclerosis, enrolled in a pregnancy study.

The rearrangement links TRBV6-6 to TRBJ2-1; 7 bases map to TRBD2. CDR1 and CDR2 (germline): MNHNY, SVGAGI (reference sequence). The ends lost 8 bases at V and 1 base at J; junction bases unmatched: 11. The CDR3 has 16 residues. The CDR3 DNA follows: TGTGCCAGCGCGGGGGTGGGAGTCGTTTCCTACAATGAGCAGTTCTTC. Residues: CASAGVGVVSYNEQFF.

J is TRBJ2-7 and V is TRBV5-4; TRBD1 agrees at 9 bases. CDR1 is SGHNT, CDR2 YYREEE, per germline (reference sequence). The CDR3 sequence is 14 residues long. V gave up 4 bases and J gave up 6 bases; unmatched junction bases: 8. The CDR3 is CASSDRTGVGEQYF. CDR3 sequence (DNA): TGTGCCAGCAGCGATAGGACAGGGGTAGGCGAGCAGTACTTC.

The V gene is TRBV19, the J gene TRBJ2-7, with a weak D call TRBD2 (6 bases). CDR3 length: 15 residues. Trimming shortened V by 6 bases and J by 1 base, and 16 bases separated the two germline ends. In germline, CDR1 is LNHDA, CDR2 SQIVND (reference sequence). CDR3 bases: TGTGCCAGTAGGCTCCGGGACGGGGGTTCCTACGAGCAGTACTTC. As protein: CASRLRDGGSYEQYF.

The V and J genes are TRBV6-4 and TRBJ1-1; D remains unclear. Germline values: CDR1 MRHNA, CDR2 SNTAGT. Between the trimmed V and J ends, which lost 3 bases and 2 bases, there was a span of 7 bases. The CDR3 has 13 residues. The CDR3 spells CASSDRENTEAFF. Here the CDR3 DNA reads TGTGCCAGCAGTGATCGAGAAAACACTGAAGCTTTCTTT.

The V and J genes are TRBV4-2 and TRBJ2-1; D remains ambiguous. The V end lost 2 bases, the J end lost 5 bases, and 13 bases lay between the germline ends. This CDR3 contains 15 residues. Germline CDR1 reads LGHNA; CDR2 reads YNFKEQ. The DNA for the CDR3 is TGTGCCAGCAGCCAACTTCTAGGTTTTGACAATGAGCAGTTCTTC. It translates to CASSQLLGFDNEQFF.

The chain carries TRBV7-6 and TRBJ2-1, with 11 bases aligning to TRBD2. J was trimmed by 4 bases and V by 5 bases; bases with no gene match: 10. Germline CDR1 is SGHVS and CDR2 is FNYEAQ. The CDR3 extends over 17 amino acids. CDR3 sequence reads: CASSLLAGATLYNEQFF. The CDR3 DNA is TGTGCCAGCAGCCTACTAGCGGGAGCCACCCTGTACAATGAGCAGTTCTTC.

The V gene is TRBV27, the J gene TRBJ2-7; 8 bases line up with TRBD1. J was trimmed by 4 bases and V by 7 bases; bases with no gene match: 12. CDR3 length equals 15 residues. Germline-derived CDR1 and CDR2 are MNHEY and SMNVEV (reference sequence). CDR3 coding DNA: TGTGCCAGCACCTCAAGACAGGGGCCTTCTTACGAGCAGTACTTC. Amino acids: CASTSRQGPSYEQYF.

This clone has just one count. This rearrangement joins TRBV6-6 to TRBJ2-5; 7 nucleotides match TRBD1. Germline V CDR1 and CDR2: MNHNY, SVGAGI (reference sequence). This CDR3 spans 14 amino acids. V was clipped by 4 bases and J by 1 base; unmatched bases: 3. The CDR3 region has the DNA TGTGCCAGCAGTTCGACAGGGACCCAAGAGACCCAGTACTTC. Amino acids: CASSSTGTQETQYF.

This chain links TRBV7-3 with TRBJ1-4, with TRBD1 identical over 12 bases. CDR1 and CDR2 (germline): SGHTA, FQGTGA. CDR3 size: 18 residues. With V trimmed by 3 bases and J by 6 bases, 11 bases remained unmatched. Here the CDR3 reads CASSFPGTGGQWDEKLFF. CDR3 nucleotides: TGTGCCAGCAGCTTCCCCGGGACAGGGGGCCAGTGGGATGAAAAACTGTTTTTT.

This clone appeared a single time. This CDR3 reads CASSLPTTLTGWEGMNTEAFF. CDR3 nucleotides: TGTGCCAGCAGCCTTCCAACTACCCTTACAGGGTGGGAAGGCATGAACACTGAAGCTTTCTTT. V and J are TRBV28 and TRBJ1-1; possibly TRBD1 for D (6 bases). The length of the CDR3 is 21 residues. Looked up from germline, CDR1 is MDHEN and CDR2 is SYDVKM. V dropped 6 bases and J dropped 0 bases, with 32 bases sitting between them.

The V and J genes are TRBV9 and TRBJ2-2, with TRBD2 matching over 14 bases. Germline lookup yields CDR1 SGDLS and CDR2 YYNGEE. V was clipped by 3 bases and J by 8 bases; unmatched bases: 6. The length of the CDR3 is 16 residues. CDR3 nucleotide sequence: TGTGCCAGCAGCGGCGGGACTAGCGGGAGTCCAGGGGAGCTGTTTTTT. This translates into CASSGGTSGSPGELFF.

This rearrangement joins TRBV28 to TRBJ2-1; D not certain. This CDR3 comprises 13 residues. The V gene's germline CDR1 is MDHEN and CDR2 SYDVKM. V lost 6 bases to trimming and J lost 2 bases, with 8 bases between them. Here the CDR3 DNA reads TGTGCCAGCAGCGGGTTTCCCTACAATGAGCAGTTCTTC. It is translated as CASSGFPYNEQFF.

This clone was detected only once. As DNA, the CDR3 is TGCAGCGTTGTTGAGGGCTACGAGCAGTACTTC. It yields the protein CSVVEGYEQYF. The chain employs TRBV29-1 and TRBJ2-7, with a possible D match to TRBD2 (5 bases). The CDR3 covers 11 residues. Germline V CDR1 and CDR2: SQVTM, ANQGSEA. Trimming took off 4 bases at V and 3 bases at J, with 7 bases between the two ends.

The genes are TRBV11-2 and TRBJ2-7, with D maybe TRBD1 (5 bases). Germline V lookup: CDR1 SGHAT, CDR2 FQNNGV. The CDR3 totals 13 residues. Trimming left V 4 bases short and J 2 bases short, with 9 bases between. CDR3 amino acids: CASSSGLAYEQYF. CDR3 DNA sequence: TGTGCCAGCAGCTCAGGGTTGGCCTACGAGCAGTACTTC.

CDR3 amino acids: CASSFNGRAPNEQFF. CDR3 nucleotide sequence: TGTGCCAGCAGCTTTAACGGGAGGGCCCCCAATGAGCAGTTCTTC. This rearrangement joins TRBV7-2 to TRBJ2-1; 8 bases align to TRBD2. Trimming took 3 bases from V and 6 from J; bases not matched to a gene: 7. In germline, CDR1 is SGHTA, CDR2 FQGNSA. The CDR3 runs to 15 residues.

The chain recombines TRBV19 with TRBJ1-1, with D maybe TRBD1 (5 bases). V lost 6 bases, J lost 5 bases, and 10 bases lay in between. The CDR3 spans 12 residues. Germline lookup yields CDR1 LNHDA and CDR2 SQIVND (reference sequence). The CDR3 reads CASSQGWTEAFF. DNA for the CDR3: TGTGCCAGTAGCCAGGGATGGACTGAAGCTTTCTTT.